This entry lists 29 T cell receptor beta chains sequenced from one sample in a study of shared clonotypes between healthy human individuals. Method: immunoSEQ multiplex PCR; TCRdb's copy keeps in-frame clones and lacks some. The repertoire holds 2,500,000 or so clones, about 92% seen once, with 0.13% to 0.15% in the top ten. The sample consisted of naive CD4+ T cells sorted from blood. Subset indicated: CD45RA+ positively selected. These receptors all stem from a man in his late teens or twenties in good health.

The V and J genes are TRBV29-1 and TRBJ1-2, with TRBD1 matching 7 bases. After removal of 6 bases from V and 0 bases from J, the junction contained 4 bases not matched to a gene. The CDR3 spans 13 residues. CDR1 is SQVTM, CDR2 ANQGSEA, per germline. CDR3 sequence: CSVVGQTNYGYTF. CDR3 bases: TGCAGCGTCGTGGGACAGACTAACTATGGCTACACCTTC.

The chain recombines TRBV19 with TRBJ2-4, with a tentative D call TRBD1 (7 bases). The V gene lost 5 bases and the J gene lost 0 bases, with 11 bases spanning the gap. Per germline, CDR1 LNHDA and CDR2 SQIVND (reference sequence). The CDR3 sequence is 15 residues long. CDR3: CASSPGGIAKNIQYF. The DNA for the CDR3 is TGTGCCAGTAGTCCAGGGGGGATAGCCAAAAACATTCAGTACTTC.

The CDR3 nucleotides are TGTGCCAGTAGTATAGAGGGGACCGCCGGTAACTATGGCTACACCTTC. Its translation: CASSIEGTAGNYGYTF. The rearrangement joins TRBV19 to TRBJ1-2, with D possibly TRBD1 on 5 matching bases. Trimming removed 0 bases from V and 1 base from J, with 12 bases in between. This CDR3 region has 16 residues. CDR1 is LNHDA and CDR2 is SQIVND in the germline V gene (reference sequence).

V is TRBV7-8 and J is TRBJ2-5; 7 bases agree with TRBD2. Per germline, CDR1 SGHVS and CDR2 FQNEAQ. The CDR3 loop spans 16 amino acids. V was pared by 1 base and J by 5 bases, with 10 bases of the junction left unmatched. The CDR3 DNA sequence: TGTGCCAGCAGCTTAGATTTCGGCAGGGAGGGCGAGACCCAGTACTTC. Protein: CASSLDFGREGETQYF.

This chain connects TRBV28 to TRBJ2-2; tentative D call: TRBD2 (6 bases). V shed 4 bases and J shed 2 bases, with 32 bases lying between them. Germline V lookup: CDR1 MDHEN, CDR2 SYDVKM. CDR3 length: 22 residues. The CDR3 region is CASSSLLSFIHRNGTNTGELFF. The CDR3 nucleotides are TGTGCCAGCAGTTCCTTATTATCCTTTATCCACCGGAATGGGACTAACACCGGGGAGCTGTTTTTT.

This sequence joins TRBV11-3 and TRBJ2-5, with 10 bases aligning to TRBD2. The CDR3 totals 17 residues. Germline CDR1 reads SGHNT; CDR2 reads YENEEA. V lost 1 base, J lost 5 bases, and 10 bases stayed unmatched. The CDR3: CASSLGLAGASGETQYF. For the CDR3, the DNA is TGTGCCAGCAGCTTAGGCCTAGCGGGAGCCTCAGGCGAGACCCAGTACTTC. Full variable domain (missing parts from reference TRBV11-3 and TRBJ2-5): EAGVVQSPRYKIIEKKQPVAFWCNPISGHNTLYWYLQNLGQGPELLIRYENEEAVDDSQLPKDRFSAERLKGVDSTLKIQPAELGDSAVYLCASSLGLAGASGETQYFGPGTRLLVL.

The V gene is TRBV7-3, the J gene TRBJ2-3; TRBD2 is a possible D gene (6 bases). Trimming stripped 1 base from V and 5 bases from J, with 10 bases between. The germline V gene encodes CDR1 SGHTA and CDR2 FQGTGA. This CDR3 is built from 14 residues. CDR3 in amino acids: CASSLMGLEDTQYF. The CDR3, as DNA: TGTGCCAGCAGCTTAATGGGACTTGAAGATACGCAGTATTTT.

V is TRBV6-1 and J is TRBJ2-7; D not resolved. Germline V gives CDR1 MNHNS, CDR2 SASEGT. The CDR3 covers 13 residues. V was clipped by 8 bases and J by 0 bases, with 11 bases between them. CDR3 nucleotides: TGTGCCAGCGGCACAGTTCGCTCCTACGAGCAGTACTTC. Amino acid sequence: CASGTVRSYEQYF.

The chain employs TRBV6-1 and TRBJ1-2, with D possibly TRBD1 on 6 matching bases. Trimming took off 6 bases at V and 0 bases at J, with 8 bases between the two ends. The CDR3 covers 13 residues. CDR1 and CDR2 (germline): MNHNS, SASEGT. In nucleotides, the CDR3 is TGTGCCAGCAGGGACAGTTCTAACTATGGCTACACCTTC. As protein: CASRDSSNYGYTF.

The chain combines TRBV14 with TRBJ1-6; 9 nucleotides align to TRBD1. There are 17 residues in the CDR3. The germline V gene has CDR1 SGHDN and CDR2 FVKESK. J lost 2 bases, V lost 4 bases, and 6 bases had no gene match. As DNA, the CDR3 is TGTGCCAGCAGCCTCAGACAGGGGGAAACCTATAATTCACCCCTCCACTTT. Residues: CASSLRQGETYNSPLHF. The full variable domain, in which reference TRBV14 and TRBJ1-6 provide the parts outside the CDR3, is EAGVTQFPSHSVIEKGQTVTLRCDPISGHDNLYWYRRVMGKEIKFLLHFVKESKQDESGMPNNRFLAERTGGTYSTLKVQPAELEDSGVYFCASSLRQGETYNSPLHFGNGTRLTVT.

The chain recombines TRBV5-1 with TRBJ1-1; D is perhaps TRBD1 (5 bases). The CDR3 loop spans 15 amino acids. The V end was cut by 0 bases, the J end by 3 bases, with 12 bases between. In germline, CDR1 is SGHRS, CDR2 YFSETQ. CDR3 region: CASSLARVGDTEAFF. The CDR3, as DNA: TGCGCCAGCAGCTTGGCTAGGGTGGGGGACACTGAAGCTTTCTTT. Full variable domain (missing parts from reference TRBV5-1 and TRBJ1-1): KAGVTQTPRYLIKTRGQQVTLSCSPISGHRSVSWYQQTPGQGLQFLFEYFSETQRNKGNFPGRFSGRQFSNSRSEMNVSTLELGDSALYLCASSLARVGDTEAFFGQGTRLTVV.

The V gene is TRBV19, the J gene TRBJ2-7; tentatively, D is TRBD1 (5 bases). The CDR3 runs to 13 residues. Germline CDR1 and CDR2: LNHDA and SQIVND (reference sequence). Trimming removed 3 bases from V and 3 bases from J, with 9 bases in between. In DNA form, the CDR3 reads TGTGCCAGTAGTATGGACAACAACTACGAGCAGTACTTC. Protein product: CASSMDNNYEQYF.

The sample holds one count of this clone. Other nucleotide sequences from this sample produce the same CDR3. The chain couples TRBV18 to TRBJ2-1; TRBD1 matches 9 bases. V was pared by 0 bases and J by 6 bases, with 3 bases of the junction left unmatched. Germline V gene sequence: CDR1 KGHSH, CDR2 LQKENI. The CDR3 is 15 amino acids. CDR3 nucleotide sequence: TGTGCCAGCTCACCACCGGGACAGGGCGGCAATGAGCAGTTCTTC. The encoded protein is CASSPPGQGGNEQFF.

The chain couples TRBV6-5 to TRBJ1-2, with 7 nucleotides matching TRBD1. Trimming cost V 6 bases and J 6 bases; bases outside gene matches: 13. The CDR3 is made up of 15 amino acids. Germline values: CDR1 MNHEY, CDR2 SVGAGI. In nucleotides, the CDR3 is TGTGCCAGCAGACCCCCGGGACAGCCTTATCATGGCTACACCTTC. This sequence encodes CASRPPGQPYHGYTF.

The chain carries TRBV25-1 and TRBJ1-2, with D possibly matching TRBD1 (5 bases). CDR1 is MGHDK and CDR2 is SYGVNS in the germline V gene. This CDR3 is built from 14 residues. V lost 5 bases and J 6 bases, leaving 16 bases between the germline ends. The CDR3 sequence is CASSPLTVPDGYTF. CDR3 DNA sequence: TGTGCCAGCAGTCCTCTGACAGTACCTGATGGCTACACCTTC.

The chain is built from TRBV14 and TRBJ1-1, with a weak D call TRBD1 (6 bases). CDR1 and CDR2 from the germline V gene are SGHDN and FVKESK. This CDR3 spans 12 amino acids. Trimming cost V 7 bases and J 1 base, with 7 bases left between them. CDR3 in amino acids: CASKGGNTEAFF. CDR3 sequence (DNA): TGTGCCAGCAAGGGGGGGAACACTGAAGCTTTCTTT.

The V gene is TRBV21-1, the J gene TRBJ2-7; no DNA check was done on the table's D call, TRBD2. TRBV21-1 is a known pseudogene. This CDR3 spans 15 amino acids. CDR3 loop: CASSKASGRAGEQYF. DNA of the CDR3: TGTGCCAGCAGCAAAGCTAGCGGGAGGGCGGGGGAGCAGTACTTC.

The chain combines TRBV5-1 with TRBJ1-6; 8 positions match TRBD1. Germline CDR1 is SGHRS and CDR2 is YFSETQ. The V and J ends lost 4 bases and 7 bases, in that order; junction bases with no gene match: 13. The CDR3 spans 17 residues. Written as DNA, the CDR3 is TGCGCCAGCAGCCGGGAACAGGGGGTTTGGGTGAATTCACCCCTCCACTTT. Residues: CASSREQGVWVNSPLHF.

The chain employs TRBV6-1 and TRBJ1-1; TRBD1 is a possible D gene (6 bases). Germline V gives CDR1 MNHNS, CDR2 SASEGT. The CDR3 contains 13 residues. Trimming left V 5 bases short and J 1 base short, with 8 bases between. CDR3 sequence (DNA): TGTGCCAGCAGTTCACAGGGGAACACTGAAGCTTTCTTT. Residues: CASSSQGNTEAFF.

The J gene is TRBJ2-2, the V gene TRBV7-3, with a weak D call TRBD1 (6 bases). The CDR3 consists of 14 residues. CDR1 is SGHTA, CDR2 FQGTGA, per germline. Trimming took off 5 bases at V and 1 base at J, with 8 bases between the two ends. CDR3 nucleotides: TGTGCCAGCAGCATACAGGGGAACACCGGGGAGCTGTTTTTT. It codes for CASSIQGNTGELFF.

This clone has just one count. This sequence joins TRBV19 and TRBJ1-2, with D possibly being TRBD1 (5 bases). V was trimmed by 6 bases and J by 5 bases, leaving 28 bases between them. CDR3 size: 18 residues. Germline loops: CDR1 LNHDA, CDR2 SQIVND (reference sequence). CDR3 sequence (DNA): TGTGCCAGTAGGGACTTAAGAGGGGCCAATACTGCAGGATATGGCTACACCTTC. This translates into CASRDLRGANTAGYGYTF.

V usage is TRBV21-1 and J usage is TRBJ1-1; the table's D call TRBD1 went unverified against the DNA. TRBV21-1 is listed as a pseudogene. The CDR3 is 13 residues long. CDR3 in amino acids: CASVPGPGTEAFF. The CDR3 DNA reads TGTGCCAGCGTGCCAGGGCCTGGGACTGAAGCTTTCTTT.

V gene TRBV29-1 combines with J gene TRBJ1-2; no clear D. The CDR3 has 14 amino acids. Germline values: CDR1 SQVTM, CDR2 ANQGSEA. The V end was cut by 4 bases, the J end by 1 base, with 13 bases between. CDR3: CSVGESGLNYGYTF. CDR3 sequence (DNA): TGCAGCGTTGGAGAATCCGGGCTTAACTATGGCTACACCTTC.

The chain is built from TRBV6-6 and TRBJ1-1; the D gene is possibly TRBD1 (5 bases). Germline CDR1 is MNHNY and CDR2 is SVGAGI (reference sequence). The V gene lost 0 bases and the J gene lost 6 bases, with 11 bases spanning the gap. The CDR3 covers 14 residues. In DNA form, the CDR3 reads TGTGCCAGCAGTTACTCGGGGGTTGTAGCTGAAGCTTTCTTT. Protein product: CASSYSGVVAEAFF.

The chain uses TRBV4-2 and TRBJ1-1; unclear D gene. Trimming took off 0 bases at V and 8 bases at J, with 13 bases between the two ends. The germline V gene has CDR1 LGHNA and CDR2 YNFKEQ. This CDR3 is built from 14 residues. Here the CDR3 reads CASSQDGGDGEAFF. CDR3 bases: TGTGCCAGCAGCCAAGATGGAGGTGACGGAGAAGCTTTCTTT.

V usage is TRBV4-1 and J usage is TRBJ1-1; 7 positions agree with TRBD1. The CDR3 loop spans 12 amino acids. The V and J ends lost 4 bases and 8 bases, in that order; junction bases with no gene match: 4. The germline V gene encodes CDR1 MGHRA and CDR2 YSYEKL. The CDR3 protein is CASSRRDREAFF. CDR3 DNA: TGCGCCAGCAGCCGGAGGGACAGAGAAGCTTTCTTT.

The chain carries TRBV5-8 and TRBJ2-1; 12 nucleotides match TRBD2. The CDR3 runs to 18 residues. V lost 2 bases and J lost 0; bases outside the gene matches: 6. CDR1 and CDR2 from the germline V gene are SGHTS and YDEGEE. CDR3 amino acids: CASSFQGLAGSSYNEQFF. For the CDR3, the DNA is TGTGCCAGCAGCTTCCAAGGACTAGCGGGGAGCTCCTACAATGAGCAGTTCTTC.

The chain has TRBV6-5 and TRBJ1-2, with D possibly matching TRBD1 (5 bases). From germline, CDR1 is MNHEY and CDR2 SVGAGI. V was shortened by 5 bases and J by 5 bases, with 12 bases between the two germline ends. The CDR3 has 13 amino acids. The CDR3 is CASSDGTVYGYTF. The CDR3 region has the DNA TGTGCCAGCAGTGACGGGACTGTTTATGGCTACACCTTC.

The genes are TRBV28 and TRBJ1-5; D perhaps matches TRBD1 (5 bases). Germline lookup yields CDR1 MDHEN and CDR2 SYDVKM. The germline V and J ends were trimmed by 3 bases and 2 bases, with 14 bases remaining between them. The CDR3 is 16 residues long. CDR3 DNA: TGTGCCAGCAGTTTGGGGCAGAGCGTGGGCAATCAGCCCCAGCATTTT. As protein: CASSLGQSVGNQPQHF.